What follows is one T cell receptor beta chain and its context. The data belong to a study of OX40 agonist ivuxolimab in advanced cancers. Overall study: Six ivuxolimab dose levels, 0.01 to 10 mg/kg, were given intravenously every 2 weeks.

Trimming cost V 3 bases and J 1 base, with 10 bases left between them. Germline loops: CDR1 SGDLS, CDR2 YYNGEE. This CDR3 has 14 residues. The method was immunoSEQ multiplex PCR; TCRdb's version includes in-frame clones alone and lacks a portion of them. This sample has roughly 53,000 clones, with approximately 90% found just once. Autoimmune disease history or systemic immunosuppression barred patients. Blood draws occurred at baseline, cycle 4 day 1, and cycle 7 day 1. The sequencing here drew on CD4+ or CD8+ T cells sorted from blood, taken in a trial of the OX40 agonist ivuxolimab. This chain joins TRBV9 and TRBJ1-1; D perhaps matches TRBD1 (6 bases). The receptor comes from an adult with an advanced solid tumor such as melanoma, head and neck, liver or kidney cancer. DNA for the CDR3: TGTGCCAGCAGCGGATACAGGGAGAACACTGAAGCTTTCTTT. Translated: CASSGYRENTEAFF. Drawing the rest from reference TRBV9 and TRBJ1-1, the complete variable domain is DSGVTQTPKHLITATGQRVTLRCSPRSGDLSVYWYQQSLDQGLQFLIQYYNGEERAKGNILERFSAQQFPDLHSELNLSSLELGDSALYFCASSGYRENTEAFFGQGTRLTVV.